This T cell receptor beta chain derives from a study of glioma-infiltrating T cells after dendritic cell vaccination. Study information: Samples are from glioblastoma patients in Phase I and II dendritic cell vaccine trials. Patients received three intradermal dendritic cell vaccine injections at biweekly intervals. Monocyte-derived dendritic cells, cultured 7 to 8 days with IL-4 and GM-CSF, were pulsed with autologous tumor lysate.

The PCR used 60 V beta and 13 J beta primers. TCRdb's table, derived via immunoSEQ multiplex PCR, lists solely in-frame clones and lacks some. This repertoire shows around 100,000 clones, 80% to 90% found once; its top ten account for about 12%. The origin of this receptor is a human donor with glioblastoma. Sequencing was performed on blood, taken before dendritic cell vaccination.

In DNA form, the CDR3 reads TGTGCCAGCAGCCCTGGGACTAGCGGGGGGCCCGAGCAGTTCTTC. This encodes CASSPGTSGGPEQFF. The rearrangement joins TRBV5-4 to TRBJ2-1, with TRBD2 identical over 15 bases. The CDR3 has 15 amino acids. V lost 4 bases, J lost 10 bases, and 6 bases stayed unmatched. In germline, CDR1 is SGHNT, CDR2 YYREEE (reference sequence).